The next 9 T cell receptor beta chains were all read from a single sample in a study of cytomegalovirus exposure and HLA in healthy donors. The study ran its PCR with 60 Vbeta and 13 Jbeta primers. The assay was immunoSEQ multiplex PCR, and TCRdb's table has in-frame clones only and misses some. The specimen's table records about 210,000 clones. The material sequenced was PBMCs. All receptors derive from a woman aged 25 to 45 in good health and CMV-seropositive.

The chain recombines TRBV7-9 with TRBJ1-2; TRBD1 is a possible D gene (5 bases). Germline assignment: CDR1 SEHNR and CDR2 FQNEAQ (reference sequence). This CDR3 is built from 14 residues. V shed 1 base and J shed 4 bases, with 10 bases lying between them. CDR3 in amino acids: CASSLGGAVYGYTF. The CDR3 DNA reads TGTGCCAGCAGCTTAGGGGGCGCCGTCTATGGCTACACCTTC.

V and J are TRBV6-5 and TRBJ2-7; 11 positions agree with TRBD2. Germline CDR1 and CDR2: MNHEY and SVGAGI. This CDR3 has 15 residues. The ends lost 4 bases at V and 4 bases at J; junction bases unmatched: 6. The CDR3 sequence: CASSFETSGVYEQYF. The CDR3 DNA is TGTGCCAGCAGTTTCGAGACTAGCGGGGTTTACGAGCAGTACTTC.

This sequence joins TRBV9 and TRBJ1-2, with D perhaps TRBD1 (6 bases). From germline, CDR1 is SGDLS and CDR2 YYNGEE. With 4 bases removed from V and 4 bases from J, the gap between germline ends came to 11 bases. The CDR3 sequence is 13 residues long. This chain's CDR3 is CASSSGQSYGYTF. The CDR3 nucleotides are TGTGCCAGCAGCTCCGGACAGTCCTATGGCTACACCTTC.

The rearrangement uses TRBV19 and TRBJ2-2; 10 nucleotides match TRBD2. This CDR3 has 17 amino acids. Germline V lookup: CDR1 LNHDA, CDR2 SQIVND (reference sequence). J gave up 5 bases and V 6 bases, and 12 bases lay outside the gene matches. The CDR3 region is CASRDPLAGRITGELFF. The DNA for the CDR3 is TGTGCCAGTAGAGACCCACTAGCGGGAAGAATAACCGGGGAGCTGTTTTTT.

The rearrangement links TRBV6-5 to TRBJ1-6, with unresolved D. Germline V lookup: CDR1 MNHEY, CDR2 SVGAGI. Trimming pared 0 bases from V and 10 bases from J, leaving 13 bases between. The CDR3 has 15 amino acids. CDR3 sequence: CASSYSAGSPSPLHF. The CDR3 DNA follows: TGTGCCAGCAGTTACTCAGCGGGCTCGCCCTCACCCCTCCACTTT.

The chain uses TRBV4-1 and TRBJ1-2; D may be TRBD1 (5 bases). The ends were cut back, 0 bases at V and 3 bases at J, with 5 bases in the middle. This CDR3 spans 13 amino acids. The germline V gene has CDR1 MGHRA and CDR2 YSYEKL. For the CDR3, the DNA is TGCGCCAGCAGCCAAGACAGGGACTATGGCTACACCTTC. It encodes CASSQDRDYGYTF.

The rearrangement links TRBV6-1 to TRBJ2-3, with 8 bases aligning to TRBD1. The CDR3 contains 13 residues. Germline V gene data show CDR1 as MNHNS and CDR2 as SASEGT. After removal of 6 bases from V and 4 bases from J, the junction contained 3 bases not matched to a gene. The CDR3 nucleotides read TGTGCCAGCAGGCAGGGGGCCTCAGATACGCAGTATTTT. This encodes CASRQGASDTQYF.

The chain has TRBV7-9 and TRBJ2-2, with 14 nucleotides matching TRBD2. Losses at the gene ends were 4 bases for V and 5 bases for J; bases not matched to a gene: 9. The CDR3 extends over 18 amino acids. Germline CDR1 and CDR2: SEHNR and FQNEAQ (reference sequence). In nucleotides, the CDR3 is TGTGCCAGCAGCTCCGCCGGGACTAGCGGGGGCCCAACCGGGGAGCTGTTTTTT. This gives the protein CASSSAGTSGGPTGELFF. Full variable domain (outside the CDR3, taken from reference TRBV7-9 and TRBJ2-2): DTGVSQNPRHKITKRGQNVTFRCDPISEHNRLYWYRQTLGQGPEFLTYFQNEAQLEKSRLLSDRFSAERPKGSFSTLEIQRTEQGDSAMYLCASSSAGTSGGPTGELFFGEGSRLTVL.

For the CDR3, the DNA is TGTGCCAGCAGCTTATTCTCCACGGTAACTGAAGCTTTCTTT. Its protein product is CASSLFSTVTEAFF. The chain uses TRBV7-2 and TRBJ1-1, with no clear D. The germline CDR1 and CDR2 sequences are SGHTA and FQGNSA. Between the trimmed V and J ends, which lost 2 bases and 5 bases, there was a span of 12 bases. The CDR3 consists of 14 residues.